Presented here are 11 T cell receptor beta chains from one specimen sequenced in a study of cytomegalovirus exposure and HLA in healthy donors listed by TCRdb under 2017. Receptor amplification or capture employed the immunoSEQ multiplex PCR assay. TCRdb mirrors the immuneACCESS table, restricted to in-frame sequences. Some clones are absent from its copies; in checked studies, under half trace to an unresolved V gene, and the reason for the others is unknown. The sample has 190,000 or so clones on record, about 86% of them singletons. Clones ranked in the top ten supply 2.8% of the sample. The material sequenced was PBMCs. Every receptor here comes from a woman aged 18-29 years in good health and CMV-seropositive.

As for this clone: The junction shows a germline mismatch at one end, possibly a read error. The chain employs TRBV6-1 and TRBJ1-1; no firm D call. The germline gives CDR1 MNHNS, CDR2 SASEGT. This CDR3 has 11 residues. The CDR3 region has the DNA TGTGCCAGCAGTGAAGACCAGGTTGGTGCGTTT. Its protein product is CASSEDQVGAF.

The rearrangement uses TRBV2 and TRBJ2-6, with 7 positions matching TRBD1. Germline-derived CDR1 and CDR2 are SNHLY and FYNNEI. This CDR3 is built from 15 residues. Trimming cost V 5 bases and J 4 bases; bases outside gene matches: 5. DNA of the CDR3: TGTGCCAGCAGTTCGGGGACAGCCGGGGCCAACGTCCTGACTTTC. Its protein product is CASSSGTAGANVLTF.

This clone was detected ten times or more. The chain combines TRBV6-4 with TRBJ2-2; 8 nucleotides match TRBD1. Germline loops: CDR1 MRHNA, CDR2 SNTAGT. The V gene end was trimmed by 5 bases and the J gene end by 5 bases; junction bases not matched to a gene: 10. The CDR3 is 16 residues long. The CDR3 region is CASSQTGTGQTGELFF. The CDR3 bases are TGTGCCAGCAGTCAAACCGGGACAGGCCAGACCGGGGAGCTGTTTTTT.

The chain uses TRBV2 and TRBJ1-3, with a weak D call TRBD1 (5 bases). Deletions cut 6 bases from V and 4 bases from J, with 10 bases between. CDR3 length: 13 residues. Germline CDR1 is SNHLY and CDR2 is FYNNEI. CDR3 sequence: CASSQDTGNTIYF. The CDR3 DNA sequence: TGTGCCAGCAGCCAGGACACGGGAAACACCATATATTTT.

The rearrangement uses TRBV5-1 and TRBJ1-5; D is ambiguous. This CDR3 has 13 amino acids. Trimming took off 4 bases at V and 3 bases at J, with 8 bases between the two ends. Germline-derived CDR1 and CDR2 are SGHRS and YFSETQ. The CDR3 nucleotides are TGCGCCAGCAGCCGCACCTACAATCAGCCCCAGCATTTT. Translating it yields CASSRTYNQPQHF.

The chain employs TRBV5-1 and TRBJ1-1, with D perhaps TRBD1 (6 bases). Per germline, CDR1 SGHRS and CDR2 YFSETQ. Trimming removed 2 bases at V and 5 bases at J, with 16 bases between. The CDR3 loop spans 15 amino acids. CDR3: CASSLQTGSGTEAFF. As DNA, the CDR3 is TGCGCCAGCAGCTTACAAACAGGGTCGGGGACTGAAGCTTTCTTT.

V is TRBV7-6 and J is TRBJ2-5; the D gene is possibly TRBD2 (6 bases). V shed 4 bases and J shed 6 bases, with 15 bases lying between them. This CDR3 is 14 amino acids long. Germline assignment: CDR1 SGHVS and CDR2 FNYEAQ. CDR3 nucleotides: TGTGCCAGCAGCTCCCCGGGACTTTACAAGACCCAGTACTTC. This codes for CASSSPGLYKTQYF.

The CDR3 reads CASSGADRLYGYTF. In nucleotides, the CDR3 is TGTGCCAGCAGTGGGGCCGACAGGCTCTATGGCTACACCTTC. The chain carries TRBV6-1 and TRBJ1-2, with D tentatively TRBD1 (6 bases). Germline CDR1 MNHNS, CDR2 SASEGT. V lost 4 bases to trimming and J lost 4 bases, with 13 bases between them. The CDR3 extends over 14 amino acids.

The sample holds one count of this clone. The chain joins TRBV5-5 to TRBJ2-7; TRBD1 matches 7 bases. V lost 0 bases and J lost 2; bases outside the gene matches: 5. The CDR3 is 15 amino acids. CDR1 is SGHKS, CDR2 YYEKEE, per germline (reference sequence). For the CDR3, the DNA is TGTGCCAGCAGCTTGGGTGGGACAGACACCTACGAGCAGTACTTC. This codes for CASSLGGTDTYEQYF.

The V and J genes are TRBV7-9 and TRBJ2-2; 10 bases align to TRBD2. V lost 6 bases to trimming and J lost 6 bases; unmatched junction nucleotides: 10. The length of the CDR3 is 16 residues. CDR1 and CDR2 from the germline V gene are SEHNR and FQNEAQ (reference sequence). The CDR3 loop reads CASRGLASGGPGELFF. The DNA of the CDR3 is TGTGCCAGCAGAGGATTGGCTAGCGGGGGTCCCGGGGAGCTGTTTTTT.

The chain is built from TRBV5-3 and TRBJ1-2; TRBD1 aligns across 12 bases. TRBV5-3 is assigned to the ORF class and has an uncertain function. This CDR3 region has 16 residues. V trimming: 0 bases; J trimming: 8 bases; junction bases outside the gene matches: 8. The CDR3 loop is CARSLAGGQGAKGYTF. DNA of the CDR3: TGTGCCAGAAGCTTGGCGGGGGGACAGGGGGCGAAAGGCTACACCTTC.